This note documents a single T cell receptor beta chain sequence. The antigen this receptor binds is unknown. No base quality information exists; no much larger clone differs at one position. This entry belongs to a study of blood T cell repertoires in COVID-19 (dated by TCRdb to 2018 to 2020). For context, the study as a whole: Samples from collaborators originated in the United States, Italy and Spain and spanned both the acute and convalescent phases of COVID-19. The samples were drawn from the first 160 participants of the ongoing ImmuneRACE study and from 950 to 1,500 subjects provided by 6 global collaborators. Subjects who had been exposed to COVID-19, were actively infected with it, or had recovered from it provided the deeply sampled blood TCRbeta repertoires that made up the dataset. The repertoires were made available in a free public database intended to serve as a resource for research on the immune response to SARS-CoV-2. Where HLA class I and class II types were available, the types were taken from metadata supplied by the sample provider, not from assay-based typing. The material from the prospective study consisted of cDNA or gDNA derived from T cells, B-cell-depleted T cells, or PBMCs. A de-identified subject ID, COVID-19 status, age in years and sex were almost always included in the sample metadata. Points the paper makes about the study in general: Clinical and demographic metadata were provided uncurated, with the amount varying by source and participant.

One collaborating source in Seattle enrolled patients during active infection and followed them longitudinally through the course of disease. Whole blood was collected in K2EDTA tubes by collaborating institutions according to the institutions' own protocols. Collaborator samples were shipped for TCRbeta analysis as frozen whole blood, isolated PBMCs, or DNA extracted from either sample type. TCRbeta CDR3 regions were amplified from genomic DNA using the immunoSEQ Assay, a bias-controlled multiplex PCR. The paper's processing steps were these. Within the assay, amplification of reference gene primers was used to estimate how many nucleated cells each sample contained. To quantify the absolute abundance of each unique TCRbeta CDR3 rearrangement, sequence reads were collapsed and filtered. For each sample, productive Simpson clonality was calculated as the square root of Simpson's diversity index over productive rearrangements. TCRdb holds this immuneACCESS table with in-frame rearrangements only. Some clones are missing; in checked studies, unresolved V genes explain under half, and the rest has no known cause. V and J calls and clone size come straight from that table; D and trimming were deduced from the DNA. The sample table holds 250,000 to 350,000 clones, of which more than 65% were seen once. The ten largest clones represent 15% to 19% of the sample.

The germline V gene encodes CDR1 SQVTM and CDR2 ANQGSEA. V is cut back by 4 bases and J by 2 bases, with 4 bases in the junction unmatched. The CDR3 contains 13 residues, cysteine and phenylalanine counted. The DNA shown is the 39-base CDR3, in frame from base 1. This clonotype was obtained from a person in their 70s with COVID-19, enrolled during active disease. The rearrangement joined TRBV29-1 to TRBJ2-5; TRBD1 matches 7 bases in the middle. The sequencing sample was made of peripheral blood. The CDR3 amino acid sequence is: CSVVRGQQETQYF. The sequenced DNA is TGCAGCGTTGTCAGGGGACAGCAAGAGACCCAGTACTTC. With the portions outside the CDR3 filled from the reference TRBV29-1 and TRBJ2-5 genes, the complete variable region becomes SAVISQKPSRDICQRGTSLTIQCQVDSQVTMMFWYRQQPGQSLTLIATANQGSEATYESGFVIDKFPISRPNLTFSTLTVSNMSPEDSSIYLCSVVRGQQETQYFGPGTRLLVL.